The following is a T cell receptor beta chain sequence with its context. Its antigen is currently unknown. This specimen belongs to a study of T cell responses to AZD1222 COVID-19 vaccine. Study results and caveats: Clonal diversity was possibly underestimated; the donors were predominantly white British and more often female. Close to half of spike-specific TCRs reportedly recognize unmutated variant regions. Across spike, vaccine-associated CD4 TCRs were found, dominant at 160-218 and 743-854. It was only a handful of AZD1222 recipients who were seropositive at baseline.

V lost 6 bases and J lost 4, with 13 bases in between. Germline CDR1 MNHEY, CDR2 SMNVEV (reference sequence). The CDR3 runs to 13 residues. Generated by immunoSEQ multiplex PCR, the TCRdb table keeps only in-frame clones and is missing some. Of 150,000 to 160,000 clones in the sample, 88% were seen once. This specimen consisted of peripheral blood, obtained on day 0 of AZD1222 vaccination. The V call is TRBV27, the J call TRBJ2-7; D possibly corresponds to TRBD1 (6 bases). This receptor was identified in an adult in good health. CDR3 nucleotides: TGTGCCAGCAGCCTGGAAAGGGGGTACGAGCAGTACTTC. It translates to CASSLERGYEQYF.